This T cell receptor beta chain was documented in a study of cytotoxic CD8 clonotypes in ibrutinib-treated CLL. Sequenced by immunoSEQ multiplex PCR; TCRdb stores in-frame clones only, minus some. The sample includes tens of thousands of clones, roughly 54% seen only once; the top ten take under 30%. CDR1 KGHSY and CDR2 FQNENV come from the germline V gene. This CDR3 is built from 16 residues. Trimming took 1 base from V and 3 from J; bases not matched to a gene: 5. The clonotype comes from a human donor with chronic lymphocytic leukemia. The sample in question was PBMCs, obtained at disease progression, from a patient treated with ibrutinib. The gene calls are TRBV16 and TRBJ2-1; 8 bases fit TRBD1. CDR3: CASSQYGQGFYNEQFF. As DNA, the CDR3 is TGTGCCAGCAGCCAATATGGACAGGGCTTCTACAATGAGCAGTTCTTC.